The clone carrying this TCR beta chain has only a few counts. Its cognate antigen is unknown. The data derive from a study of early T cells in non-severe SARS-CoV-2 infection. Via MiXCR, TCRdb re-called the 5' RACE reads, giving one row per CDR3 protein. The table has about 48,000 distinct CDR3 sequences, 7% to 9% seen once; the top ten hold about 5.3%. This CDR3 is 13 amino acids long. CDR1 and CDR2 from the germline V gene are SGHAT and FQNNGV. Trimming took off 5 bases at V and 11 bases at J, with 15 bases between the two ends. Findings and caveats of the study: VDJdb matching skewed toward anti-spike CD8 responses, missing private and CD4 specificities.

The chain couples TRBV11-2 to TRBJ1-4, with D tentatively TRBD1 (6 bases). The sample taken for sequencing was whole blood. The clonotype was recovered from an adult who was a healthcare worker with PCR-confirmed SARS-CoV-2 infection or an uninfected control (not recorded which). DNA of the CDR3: TGTGCCAGCAGCGGCCTTGGAGGGGGGAAACTGTTTTTT. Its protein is CASSGLGGGKLFF.